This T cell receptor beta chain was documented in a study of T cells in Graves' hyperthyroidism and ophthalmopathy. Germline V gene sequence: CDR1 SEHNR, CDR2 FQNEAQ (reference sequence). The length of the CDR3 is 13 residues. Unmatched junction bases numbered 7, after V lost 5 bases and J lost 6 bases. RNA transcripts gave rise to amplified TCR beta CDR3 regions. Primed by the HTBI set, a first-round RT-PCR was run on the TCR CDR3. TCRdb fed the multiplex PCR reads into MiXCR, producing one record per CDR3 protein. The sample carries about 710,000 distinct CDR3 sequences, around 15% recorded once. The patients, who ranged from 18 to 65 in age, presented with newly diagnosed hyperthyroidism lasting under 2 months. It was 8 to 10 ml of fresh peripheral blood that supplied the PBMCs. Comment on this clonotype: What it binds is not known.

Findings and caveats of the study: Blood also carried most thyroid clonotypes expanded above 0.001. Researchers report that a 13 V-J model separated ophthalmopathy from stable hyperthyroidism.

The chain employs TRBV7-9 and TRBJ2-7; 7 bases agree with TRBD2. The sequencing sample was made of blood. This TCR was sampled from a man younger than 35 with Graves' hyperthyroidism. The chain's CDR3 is CASSQTSTVEQYF. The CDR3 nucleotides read TGTGCCAGCAGCCAGACTAGCACGGTCGAGCAGTACTTC.